These 16 T cell receptor beta chains came from one sample sequenced in a study of blood T cell repertoires in COVID-19. The data were produced by immunoSEQ multiplex PCR, yet TCRdb's version contains in-frame clones alone and is incomplete. Of hundreds of thousands of clones detected, approximately 89% appear once; the ten largest clones hold around 1.5%. The specimen was peripheral blood. All receptors derive from an older woman who had recovered from COVID-19.

The chain uses TRBV18 and TRBJ1-5; a possible D gene is TRBD1 (5 bases). This CDR3 has 13 amino acids. Trimming cost V 3 bases and J 7 bases, with 10 bases left between them. In germline, CDR1 is KGHSH, CDR2 LQKENI. CDR3 protein: CASSPWGGQPQHF. DNA for the CDR3: TGTGCCAGCTCACCTTGGGGGGGACAGCCCCAGCATTTT.

This clone showed up just once. This chain joins TRBV5-4 and TRBJ1-1; TRBD1 might be the D (5 bases). CDR1 and CDR2 (germline): SGHNT, YYREEE (reference sequence). Trimming took off 0 bases at V and 0 bases at J, with 9 bases between the two ends. This CDR3 has 15 amino acids. CDR3 in DNA: TGTGCCAGCAGCTTGGATGGCAGGGTGAACACTGAAGCTTTCTTT. Translation gives CASSLDGRVNTEAFF. Together with reference TRBV5-4 and TRBJ1-1, the CDR3 gives the full variable domain: ETGVTQSPTHLIKTRGQQVTLRCSSQSGHNTVSWYQQALGQGPQFIFQYYREEENGRGNFPPRFSGLQFPNYSSELNVNALELDDSALYLCASSLDGRVNTEAFFGQGTRLTVV.

The rearrangement uses TRBV2 and TRBJ2-7; the D gene is possibly TRBD2 (5 bases). The CDR3 contains 15 residues. Germline-derived CDR1 and CDR2 are SNHLY and FYNNEI. The germline V and J ends were trimmed by 2 bases and 0 bases, with 11 bases remaining between them. CDR3 in DNA: TGTGCCAGCAGTGAACGGCAGCGGAGCTCCTACGAGCAGTACTTC. Translating it yields CASSERQRSSYEQYF.

The V call is TRBV7-9, the J call TRBJ2-4, with D perhaps TRBD2 (8 bases). V was shortened by 4 bases and J by 7 bases, with 14 bases between the two germline ends. Germline assignment: CDR1 SEHNR and CDR2 FQNEAQ (reference sequence). The CDR3 covers 14 residues. The CDR3 DNA follows: TGTGCCAGCAGCTGGGGACAGCGGGGGAACATTCAGTACTTC. It codes for CASSWGQRGNIQYF.

The chain couples TRBV7-2 to TRBJ2-3; 7 nucleotides line up with TRBD2. J gave up 1 base and V 1 base, and 2 bases lay outside the gene matches. Germline values: CDR1 SGHTA, CDR2 FQGNSA. The CDR3 totals 15 residues. The CDR3 protein is CASSLVRGGTDTQYF. CDR3 DNA sequence: TGTGCCAGCAGCTTAGTACGGGGGGGCACAGATACGCAGTATTTT.

The rearrangement joins TRBV5-1 to TRBJ1-1; D is unclear. CDR1 and CDR2 (germline): SGHRS, YFSETQ. This CDR3 has 15 residues. With 0 bases removed from V and 1 base from J, the gap between germline ends came to 10 bases. In nucleotides, the CDR3 is TGCGCCAGCAGCTTGGTTCCAGGTCGGAACACTGAAGCTTTCTTT. Translated: CASSLVPGRNTEAFF.

This chain connects TRBV2 to TRBJ1-2; TRBD1 might be the D (5 bases). The CDR3 has 12 residues. Germline CDR1 is SNHLY and CDR2 is FYNNEI. V lost 6 bases, J lost 1 base, and 6 bases lay in between. As DNA, the CDR3 is TGTGCCAGCAGGCAGGGTAACTATGGCTACACCTTC. The encoded protein is CASRQGNYGYTF.

The J gene is TRBJ2-3, the V gene TRBV7-8, with TRBD2 identical over 9 bases. This CDR3 has 15 residues. Trimming cost V 5 bases and J 3 bases; bases outside gene matches: 6. Germline CDR1 reads SGHVS; CDR2 reads FQNEAQ. CDR3 coding DNA: TGTGCCAGCAGCCCGGACGGACTAGCGACAGATACGCAGTATTTT. Translating it yields CASSPDGLATDTQYF.

The chain links TRBV11-2 to TRBJ2-7; 8 bases fit TRBD1. V lost 5 bases to trimming and J lost 2 bases; unmatched junction nucleotides: 14. Germline CDR1 is SGHAT and CDR2 is FQNNGV. This CDR3 region has 17 residues. The CDR3 DNA sequence: TGTGCCAGCAGCAGTTTAAAAGGGACAGGTTTAACCTACGAGCAGTACTTC. Translated, it gives CASSSLKGTGLTYEQYF.

V is TRBV6-5 and J is TRBJ1-2, with 7 bases matching TRBD1. With V trimmed by 2 bases and J by 3 bases, 6 bases remained unmatched. Germline-derived CDR1 and CDR2 are MNHEY and SVGAGI. This CDR3 is built from 15 residues. CDR3 protein: CASSYADRADYGYTF. CDR3 in DNA: TGTGCCAGCAGTTACGCCGACAGGGCTGACTATGGCTACACCTTC.

The V and J genes are TRBV18 and TRBJ2-7; maybe TRBD1 (6 bases). This CDR3 is 15 amino acids long. Germline assignment: CDR1 KGHSH and CDR2 LQKENI. Trimming took 2 bases from V and 3 from J, leaving 14 bases between them. The CDR3: CASSPREQGIYEQYF. The CDR3 region has the DNA TGTGCCAGCTCACCAAGAGAACAGGGCATCTACGAGCAGTACTTC.

This chain links TRBV6-5 with TRBJ1-2, with D hard to call. The CDR3 sequence is 14 residues long. Deletions cut 7 bases from V and 2 bases from J, with 14 bases between. Germline assignment: CDR1 MNHEY and CDR2 SVGAGI. The CDR3 reads CASIRGNRNYGYTF. In DNA form, the CDR3 reads TGTGCCAGCATCAGAGGGAACCGGAACTATGGCTACACCTTC.

This rearrangement joins TRBV5-5 to TRBJ1-5; 9 nucleotides agree with TRBD1. The germline V gene encodes CDR1 SGHKS and CDR2 YYEKEE (reference sequence). J lost 6 bases, V lost 2 bases, and 6 bases had no gene match. The CDR3 loop spans 15 amino acids. The CDR3 protein is CASSLQGAVAQPQHF. The CDR3 DNA is TGTGCCAGCAGCTTACAGGGGGCGGTTGCTCAGCCCCAGCATTTT.

This chain links TRBV6-5 with TRBJ2-1; the D gene is possibly TRBD1 (5 bases). V lost 2 bases to trimming and J lost 7 bases, with 6 bases between them. CDR3 length: 12 residues. Per germline, CDR1 MNHEY and CDR2 SVGAGI. This CDR3 is CASSYRQNEQFF. In nucleotides, the CDR3 is TGTGCCAGCAGTTACAGACAGAATGAGCAGTTCTTC.

The V call is TRBV18, the J call TRBJ1-2; TRBD1 matches 7 bases. Germline V gene data show CDR1 as KGHSH and CDR2 as LQKENI. Losses at the gene ends were 1 base for V and 3 bases for J; bases not matched to a gene: 5. This CDR3 has 15 residues. The CDR3 is CASSPRTGGYYGYTF. In nucleotides, the CDR3 is TGTGCCAGCTCACCACGGACAGGAGGATACTATGGCTACACCTTC. Based on the CDR3 plus reference TRBV18 and TRBJ1-2, the full variable domain is NAGVMQNPRHLVRRRGQEARLRCSPMKGHSHVYWYRQLPEEGLKFMVYLQKENIIDESGMPKERFSAEFPKEGPSILRIQQVVRGDSAAYFCASSPRTGGYYGYTFGSGTRLTVV.

The rearrangement uses TRBV18 and TRBJ2-1; D perhaps matches TRBD2 (5 bases). The germline CDR1 and CDR2 sequences are KGHSH and LQKENI. V lost 1 base and J lost 9, with 19 bases in between. This CDR3 has 16 residues. Here the CDR3 DNA reads TGTGCCAGCTCACCACTGGCAGAGGGTGTTAGTGGTGAGCAGTTCTTC. Translating it yields CASSPLAEGVSGEQFF.